This T cell receptor (beta chain) appears in the sequencing data of a study of control samples from healthy donors and cancer patients. Some clones are missing from TCRdb's copy, which holds only in-frame ones; the method was immunoSEQ multiplex PCR. The sample shows tens of thousands of clones, roughly 89% of them seen only once. Germline CDR1 MGHDK, CDR2 SYGVNS. Trimming cost V 6 bases and J 6 bases, with 15 bases left between them. This CDR3 spans 15 amino acids. This clone was detected a few times. The chain uses TRBV25-1 and TRBJ1-6, with D unresolved. The material sequenced was blood. This clonotype was obtained from a man between 50 and 59 years old in good health. The CDR3 DNA is TGTGCCAGCAGCCCCGGGCAGGCTCCTAATTCACCCCTCCACTTT. Protein: CASSPGQAPNSPLHF.